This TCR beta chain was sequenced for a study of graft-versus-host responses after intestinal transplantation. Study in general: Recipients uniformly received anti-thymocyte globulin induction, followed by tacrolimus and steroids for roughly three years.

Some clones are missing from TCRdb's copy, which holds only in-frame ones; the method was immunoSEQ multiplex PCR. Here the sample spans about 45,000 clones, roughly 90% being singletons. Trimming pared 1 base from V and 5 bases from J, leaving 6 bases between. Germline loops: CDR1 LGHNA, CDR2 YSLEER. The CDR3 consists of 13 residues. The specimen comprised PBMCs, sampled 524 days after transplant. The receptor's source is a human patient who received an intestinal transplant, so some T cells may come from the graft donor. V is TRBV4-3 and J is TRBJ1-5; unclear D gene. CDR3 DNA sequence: TGCGCCAGCAGCCAAGGGAGATATCAGCCCCAGCATTTT. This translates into CASSQGRYQPQHF.